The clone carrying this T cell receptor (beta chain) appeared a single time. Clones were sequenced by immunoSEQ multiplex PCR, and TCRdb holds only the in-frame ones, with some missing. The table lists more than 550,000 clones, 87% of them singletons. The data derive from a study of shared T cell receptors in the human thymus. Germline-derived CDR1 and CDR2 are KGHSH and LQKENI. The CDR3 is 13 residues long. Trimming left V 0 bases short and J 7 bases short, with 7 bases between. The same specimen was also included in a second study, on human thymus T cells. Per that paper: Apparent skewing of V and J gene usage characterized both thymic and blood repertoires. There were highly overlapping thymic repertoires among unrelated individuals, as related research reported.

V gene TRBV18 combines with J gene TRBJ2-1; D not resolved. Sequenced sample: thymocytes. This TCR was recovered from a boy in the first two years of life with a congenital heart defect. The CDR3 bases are TGTGCCAGCTCACCACCAGGAGAAAATGAGCAGTTCTTC. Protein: CASSPPGENEQFF.